The next 15 T cell receptor beta chains were all read from a single sample in a study of blood T cell repertoires in COVID-19 (dated by TCRdb to the early 2020s). The library was generated by the immunoSEQ multiplex PCR assay. The source is immuneACCESS, and TCRdb retained only in-frame sequences with V and J called. Part of the clones is not carried over; for the studies checked, unresolved V genes explain less than half of this, and the remainder is unexplained. The sample table holds over 200,000 clones, of which around 86% were seen once. 2.2% of the sample belongs to the ten largest clones. The sample was peripheral blood. The receptors were gathered from a man aged 25-40 years who had recovered from COVID-19.

CDR3 nucleotides: TGTGTTTCGCACCGGGACAGGTCCCTCACCGGGGAGCTGTTTTTT. Its protein is CVSHRDRSLTGELFF. This sequence joins TRBV2 and TRBJ2-2; 8 bases are a match to TRBD1. CDR1 is SNHLY, CDR2 FYNNEI, per germline. The CDR3 is 15 amino acids.

The chain uses TRBV19 and TRBJ2-7, with D possibly matching TRBD2 (5 bases). This CDR3 is built from 17 residues. The germline CDR1 and CDR2 sequences are LNHDA and SQIVND (reference sequence). V was clipped by 6 bases and J by 0 bases, with 21 bases between them. CDR3 sequence reads: CASSEGFYGESSYEQYF. CDR3 sequence (DNA): TGTGCCAGTAGCGAAGGCTTTTATGGGGAGAGCTCCTACGAGCAGTACTTC.

This clone was observed once. CDR3 region: CAWGGQGRSPLHF. CDR3 DNA: TGTGCCTGGGGCGGACAGGGACGTTCACCCCTCCACTTT. The V gene is TRBV30, the J gene TRBJ1-6; TRBD1 agrees at 8 bases. The CDR3 covers 13 residues. Germline CDR1 reads GTSNPN; CDR2 reads SVGIG (reference sequence). J gave up 9 bases and V 5 bases, and 6 bases lay outside the gene matches. Together with reference TRBV30 and TRBJ1-6, the CDR3 gives the full variable domain: SQTIHQWPATLVQPVGSPLSLECTVEGTSNPNLYWYRQAAGRGLQLLFYSVGIGQISSEVPQNLSASRPQDRQFILSSKKLLLSDSGFYLCAWGGQGRSPLHFGNGTRLTVT.

The rearrangement links TRBV5-4 to TRBJ1-2; D not resolved. From germline, CDR1 is SGHNT and CDR2 YYREEE (reference sequence). The CDR3 totals 15 residues. V was trimmed by 2 bases and J by 2 bases, leaving 13 bases between them. For the CDR3, the DNA is TGTGCCAGCAGCTTAAGCGGCAGTCCGAACTATGGCTACACCTTC. This translates into CASSLSGSPNYGYTF.

As for this clone: Germline and junction disagree at one end, which may indicate a read error. V gene TRBV6-1 combines with J gene TRBJ1-2; maybe TRBD1 (5 bases). In germline, CDR1 is MNHNS, CDR2 SASEGT. The CDR3 loop spans 12 amino acids. CDR3 loop: CASTESRGGYTF. In DNA, the CDR3 is TGTGCCAGCACTGAATCTAGGGGTGGCTACACCTTC.

The chain has TRBV19 and TRBJ2-1; D is undetermined. Looked up from germline, CDR1 is LNHDA and CDR2 is SQIVND (reference sequence). The CDR3 contains 13 residues. Trimming stripped 1 base from V and 10 bases from J, with 11 bases between. The chain's CDR3 is CASSIVRSEEQFF. In DNA, the CDR3 is TGTGCCAGTAGTATAGTAAGATCTGAGGAGCAGTTCTTC. The variable domain in full, completed from reference TRBV19 and TRBJ2-1, reads DGGITQSPKYLFRKEGQNVTLSCEQNLNHDAMYWYRQDPGQGLRLIYYSQIVNDFQKGDIAEGYSVSREKKESFPLTVTSAQKNPTAFYLCASSIVRSEEQFFGPGTRLTVL.

This clone was seen once. The rearrangement joins TRBV5-1 to TRBJ1-6; D possibly corresponds to TRBD1 (6 bases). Per the germline V gene, CDR1 is SGHRS and CDR2 is YFSETQ. There are 14 residues in the CDR3. V dropped 3 bases and J dropped 3 bases, with 7 bases sitting between them. The CDR3 here is CASSSQGYNSPLHF. CDR3 bases: TGCGCCAGCAGCTCACAGGGCTATAATTCACCCCTCCACTTT. Full variable domain (outside the CDR3, taken from reference TRBV5-1 and TRBJ1-6): KAGVTQTPRYLIKTRGQQVTLSCSPISGHRSVSWYQQTPGQGLQFLFEYFSETQRNKGNFPGRFSGRQFSNSRSEMNVSTLELGDSALYLCASSSQGYNSPLHFGNGTRLTVT.

This clone was counted between two and nine times. This chain connects TRBV29-1 to TRBJ1-5; unclear D gene. Between the trimmed V and J ends, which lost 6 bases and 3 bases, there was a span of 15 bases. Per the germline V gene, CDR1 is SQVTM and CDR2 is ANQGSEA. The CDR3 is 14 amino acids. The CDR3 sequence is CSVADPGNNQPQHF. The CDR3 DNA reads TGCAGCGTCGCGGACCCGGGAAACAATCAGCCCCAGCATTTT.

This chain links TRBV3-1 (or the pseudogene TRBV3-2) with TRBJ2-3; the D is unclear. The CDR3 is 15 residues long. V gave up 0 bases and J gave up 1 base, with 8 bases separating them. Germline CDR1 LGHDT, CDR2 YNNKEL (reference sequence). The CDR3: CASSQEAVGTDTQYF. The CDR3 DNA reads as TGTGCCAGCAGCCAAGAGGCTGTTGGCACAGATACGCAGTATTTT.

The V and J genes are TRBV19 and TRBJ1-5; TRBD1 is a possible D gene (6 bases). There are 13 residues in the CDR3. Trimming removed 6 bases at V and 7 bases at J, with 13 bases between. Germline V gene lookup returns CDR1 LNHDA and CDR2 SQIVND (reference sequence). The CDR3: CASSLQGVQPQHF. The CDR3 DNA sequence: TGTGCCAGTAGCCTACAGGGTGTCCAGCCCCAGCATTTT.

This chain uses TRBV24-1 with TRBJ1-2, with D perhaps matching TRBD1 (5 bases). This CDR3 spans 15 amino acids. The V gene lost 3 bases and the J gene lost 4 bases, with 14 bases spanning the gap. Germline CDR1 is KGHDR and CDR2 is SFDVKD. DNA for the CDR3: TGTGCCACCAGTGATGCGGCGGTGGGGGGCTATGGCTACACCTTC. Translating gives CATSDAAVGGYGYTF.

The rearrangement links TRBV7-9 to TRBJ2-7, with 7 bases identical to TRBD1. The length of the CDR3 is 12 residues. CDR1 SEHNR and CDR2 FQNEAQ come from the germline V gene (reference sequence). V shed 5 bases and J 4 bases; nucleotides not matched to a gene: 2. CDR3 bases: TGTGCCAGCAGCCCGACAGGGTACGAGCAGTACTTC. Its translation: CASSPTGYEQYF.

The gene calls are TRBV21-1 and TRBJ1-2; the D segment call TRBD1 is taken from the table without a DNA check. TRBV21-1 is described as a pseudogene. The CDR3 sequence is 18 residues long. CDR3 nucleotide sequence: TGTGCCAGCAGCTCTAACGTGTCTGAGGACAGTTGGGGATATGGCTACACCTTC. The encoded protein is CASSSNVSEDSWGYGYTF.

This clone appeared a few times. The chain recombines TRBV19 with TRBJ2-5; TRBD1 matches 7 bases. The V segment lost 2 bases and the J segment 4 bases; nucleotides outside the gene matches: 4. This CDR3 region has 14 residues. The germline V gene encodes CDR1 LNHDA and CDR2 SQIVND (reference sequence). In DNA form, the CDR3 reads TGTGCCAGTAGTATAAAGACAGGGCTAGAGACCCAGTACTTC. Encoded protein: CASSIKTGLETQYF.

The rearrangement joins TRBV6-6 to TRBJ2-7; D is possibly TRBD2 (6 bases). The CDR3 covers 12 residues. CDR1 is MNHNY and CDR2 is SVGAGI in the germline V gene (reference sequence). The germline V and J ends were trimmed by 7 bases and 7 bases, with 14 bases remaining between them. The CDR3 here is CASTWGDGEQYF. In nucleotides, the CDR3 is TGTGCCAGCACTTGGGGGGACGGGGAGCAGTACTTC.